The source of this T cell receptor (beta chain) is a study of T-cell memory formation after mild COVID-19. General study results and limits: Clonal second-wave expansions that peaked on day 37 had unconfirmed SARS-CoV-2 specificity.

This clonotype turned up a few times. Its specificity is not known. Germline V gene sequence: CDR1 MNHEY, CDR2 SVGEGT. The CDR3 runs 15 residues. J was trimmed by 6 bases and V by 5 bases; bases with no gene match: 9. 5'RACE primed at constant segments yielded TCR alpha and TCR beta cDNA libraries bearing sample barcodes and UMIs. TCRdb re-called the 5' RACE reads through MiXCR, storing one row per CDR3 protein. The sample has 400,000 to 500,000 distinct CDR3 sequences, under 20% seen once. The V gene is TRBV6-2 or TRBV6-3, the J gene TRBJ1-5; TRBD1 matches at 8 bases. This sequence originates from a young man who had mild COVID-19 (a few samples of this study predate the infection). Cell type and time point are not known. The material sequenced was PBMCs or a T cell subset sorted from them (not recorded which). CDR3 amino acids: CASSRHGQGVQPQHF. The CDR3 DNA sequence: TGTGCCAGCAGTCGACACGGACAGGGCGTTCAGCCCCAGCATTTT.